This section outlines one T cell receptor beta chain sequence together with its context. This record comes from a study of blood T cell repertoires in COVID-19. The V segment lost 8 bases and the J segment 9 bases; nucleotides outside the gene matches: 11. Looked up from germline, CDR1 is SNHLY and CDR2 is FYNNEI. The CDR3 extends over 14 amino acids. Measured with immunoSEQ multiplex PCR; TCRdb has only the in-frame clones, and not every one. The data hold a few hundred thousand clones, with 80% to 90% observed a single time. This sequence originates from a man aged 25-45 years who had recovered from COVID-19. Sequencing input: PBMCs or T cells enriched from blood (not recorded which). The genes are TRBV2 and TRBJ1-5; TRBD1 matches at 9 bases. CDR3 residues: CASAAGTGIRPQHF. CDR3 coding DNA: TGTGCCAGCGCCGCCGGGACAGGGATTCGGCCCCAGCATTTT.